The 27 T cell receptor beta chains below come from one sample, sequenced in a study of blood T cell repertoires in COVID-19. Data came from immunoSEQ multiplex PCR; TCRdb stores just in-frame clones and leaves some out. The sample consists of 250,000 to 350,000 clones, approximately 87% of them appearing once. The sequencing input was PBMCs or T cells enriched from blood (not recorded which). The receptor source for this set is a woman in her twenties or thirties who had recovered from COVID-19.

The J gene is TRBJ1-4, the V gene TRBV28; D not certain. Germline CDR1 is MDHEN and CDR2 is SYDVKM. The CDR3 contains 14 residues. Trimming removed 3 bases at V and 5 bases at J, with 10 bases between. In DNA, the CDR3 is TGTGCCAGCAGTTTGGCGGTACGAAATGAAAAACTGTTTTTT. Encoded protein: CASSLAVRNEKLFF. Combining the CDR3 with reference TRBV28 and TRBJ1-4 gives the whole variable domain DVKVTQSSRYLVKRTGEKVFLECVQDMDHENMFWYRQDPGLGLRLIYFSYDVKMKEKGDIPEGYSVSREKKERFSLILESASTNQTSMYLCASSLAVRNEKLFFGSGTQLSVL.

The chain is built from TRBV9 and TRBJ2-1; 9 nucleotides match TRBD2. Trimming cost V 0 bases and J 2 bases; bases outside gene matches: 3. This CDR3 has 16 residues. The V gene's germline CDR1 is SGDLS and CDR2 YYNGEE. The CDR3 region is CASSVGSGGTYNEQFF. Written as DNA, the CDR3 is TGTGCCAGCAGCGTAGGAAGCGGGGGGACCTACAATGAGCAGTTCTTC.

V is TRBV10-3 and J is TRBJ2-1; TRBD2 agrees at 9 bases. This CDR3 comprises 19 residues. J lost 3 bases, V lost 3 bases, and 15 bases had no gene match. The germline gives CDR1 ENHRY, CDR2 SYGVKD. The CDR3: CAISDPPGDSGGVYNEQFF. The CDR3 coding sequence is TGTGCCATCAGTGATCCACCAGGGGATAGCGGGGGAGTCTACAATGAGCAGTTCTTC.

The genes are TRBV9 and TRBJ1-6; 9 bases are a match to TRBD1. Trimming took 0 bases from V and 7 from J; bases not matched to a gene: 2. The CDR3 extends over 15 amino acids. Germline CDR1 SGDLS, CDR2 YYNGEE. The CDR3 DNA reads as TGTGCCAGCAGCGTAGATGGGACAGGGAATTCACCCCTCCACTTT. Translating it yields CASSVDGTGNSPLHF.

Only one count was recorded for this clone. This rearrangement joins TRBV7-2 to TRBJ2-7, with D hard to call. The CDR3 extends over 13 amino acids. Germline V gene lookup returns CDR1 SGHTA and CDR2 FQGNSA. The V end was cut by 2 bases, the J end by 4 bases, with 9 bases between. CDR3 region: CASSLFMLYEQYF. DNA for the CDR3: TGTGCCAGCAGCTTATTTATGCTATACGAGCAGTACTTC.

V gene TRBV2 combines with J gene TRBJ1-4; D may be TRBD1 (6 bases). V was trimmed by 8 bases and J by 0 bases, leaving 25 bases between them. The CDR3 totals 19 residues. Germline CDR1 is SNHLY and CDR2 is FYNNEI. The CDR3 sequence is CASRDLKGGVKATNEKLFF. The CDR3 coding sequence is TGTGCCAGCCGAGACTTAAAAGGGGGTGTGAAGGCAACTAATGAAAAACTGTTTTTT.

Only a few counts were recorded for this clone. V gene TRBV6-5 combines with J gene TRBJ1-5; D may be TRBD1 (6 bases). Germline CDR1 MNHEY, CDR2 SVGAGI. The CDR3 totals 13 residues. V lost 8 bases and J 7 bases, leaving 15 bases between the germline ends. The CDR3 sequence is CASSSGQRQPQHF. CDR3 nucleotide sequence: TGTGCCAGCTCTTCTGGACAGCGGCAGCCCCAGCATTTT.

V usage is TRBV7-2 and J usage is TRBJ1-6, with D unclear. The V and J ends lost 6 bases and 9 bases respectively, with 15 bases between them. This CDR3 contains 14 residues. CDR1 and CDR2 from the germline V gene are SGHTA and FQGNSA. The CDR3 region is CASSLVGPRSPLHF. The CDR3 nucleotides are TGTGCCAGCAGTCTAGTTGGTCCGCGTTCACCCCTCCACTTT.

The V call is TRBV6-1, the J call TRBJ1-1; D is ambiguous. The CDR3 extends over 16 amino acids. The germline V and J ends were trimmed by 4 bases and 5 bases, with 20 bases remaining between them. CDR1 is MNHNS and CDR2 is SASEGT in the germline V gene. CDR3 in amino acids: CASSVAGWGAGTEAFF. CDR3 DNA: TGTGCCAGCAGTGTAGCAGGCTGGGGAGCGGGGACTGAAGCTTTCTTT.

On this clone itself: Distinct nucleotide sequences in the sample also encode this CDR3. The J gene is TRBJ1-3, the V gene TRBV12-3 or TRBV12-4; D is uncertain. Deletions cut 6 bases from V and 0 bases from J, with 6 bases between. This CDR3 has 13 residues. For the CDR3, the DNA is TGTGCCAGCAGCCTAAGCTCTGGAAACACCATATATTTT. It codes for CASSLSSGNTIYF.

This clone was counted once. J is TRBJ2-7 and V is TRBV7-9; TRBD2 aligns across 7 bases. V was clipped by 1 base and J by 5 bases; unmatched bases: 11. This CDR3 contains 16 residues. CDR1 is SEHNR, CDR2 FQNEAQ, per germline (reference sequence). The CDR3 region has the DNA TGTGCCAGCAGCTTAGGAGCGGGAATGGATCCGAACGAGCAGTACTTC. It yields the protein CASSLGAGMDPNEQYF.

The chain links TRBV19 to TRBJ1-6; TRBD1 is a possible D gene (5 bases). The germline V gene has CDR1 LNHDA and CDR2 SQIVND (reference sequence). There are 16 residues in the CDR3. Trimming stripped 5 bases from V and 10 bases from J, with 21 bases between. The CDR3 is CASSGGRGLLGSPLHF. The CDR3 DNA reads TGTGCCAGTAGTGGGGGGAGAGGGCTCCTAGGGTCACCCCTCCACTTT.

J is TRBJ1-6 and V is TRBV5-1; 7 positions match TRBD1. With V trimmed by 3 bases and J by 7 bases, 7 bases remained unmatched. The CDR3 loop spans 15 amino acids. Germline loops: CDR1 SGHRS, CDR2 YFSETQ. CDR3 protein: CASSSSTGRNSPLHF. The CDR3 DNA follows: TGCGCCAGCAGCTCCTCGACAGGGAGGAATTCACCCCTCCACTTT.

The CDR3 region is CASSSRGTGPNEQFF. As DNA, the CDR3 is TGTGCCAGCAGCTCGCGGGGTACGGGGCCCAATGAGCAGTTCTTC. This chain connects TRBV7-2 to TRBJ2-1, with D possibly matching TRBD2 (6 bases). Germline V gene sequence: CDR1 SGHTA, CDR2 FQGNSA. The CDR3 contains 15 residues. V lost 4 bases and J 6 bases, leaving 16 bases between the germline ends.

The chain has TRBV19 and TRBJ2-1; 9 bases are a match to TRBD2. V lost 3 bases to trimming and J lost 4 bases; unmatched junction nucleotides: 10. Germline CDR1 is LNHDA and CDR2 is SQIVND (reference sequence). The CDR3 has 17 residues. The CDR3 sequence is CASSMKGGGGVYNEQFF. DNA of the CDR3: TGTGCCAGTAGTATGAAGGGTGGCGGGGGGGTTTACAATGAGCAGTTCTTC.

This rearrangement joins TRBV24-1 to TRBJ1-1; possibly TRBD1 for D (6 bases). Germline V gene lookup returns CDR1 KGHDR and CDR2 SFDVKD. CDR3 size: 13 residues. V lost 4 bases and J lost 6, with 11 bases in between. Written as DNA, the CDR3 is TGTGCCACCAGTGAATCTGGACAGTCTGAAGCTTTCTTT. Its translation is CATSESGQSEAFF.

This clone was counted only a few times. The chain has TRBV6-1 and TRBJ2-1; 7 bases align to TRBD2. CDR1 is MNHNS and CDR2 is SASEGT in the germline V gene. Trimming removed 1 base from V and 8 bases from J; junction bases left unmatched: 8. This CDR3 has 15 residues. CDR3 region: CASSEEGGGEYEQFF. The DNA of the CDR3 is TGTGCCAGCAGTGAAGAGGGCGGGGGTGAGTATGAGCAGTTCTTC.

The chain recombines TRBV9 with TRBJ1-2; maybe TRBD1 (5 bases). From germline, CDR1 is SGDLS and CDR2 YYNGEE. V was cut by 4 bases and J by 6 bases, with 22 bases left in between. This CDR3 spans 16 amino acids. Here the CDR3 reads CASSPRMVGGLDGYTF. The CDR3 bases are TGTGCCAGCAGCCCCCGGATGGTGGGGGGGTTAGATGGCTACACCTTC.

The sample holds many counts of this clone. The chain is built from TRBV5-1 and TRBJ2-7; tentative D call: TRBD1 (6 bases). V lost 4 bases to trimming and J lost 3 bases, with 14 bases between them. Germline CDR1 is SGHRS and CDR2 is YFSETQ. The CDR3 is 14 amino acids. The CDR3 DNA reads TGCGCCAGCAGCGAGGCAGGGGTAAGCTACGAGCAGTACTTC. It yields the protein CASSEAGVSYEQYF.

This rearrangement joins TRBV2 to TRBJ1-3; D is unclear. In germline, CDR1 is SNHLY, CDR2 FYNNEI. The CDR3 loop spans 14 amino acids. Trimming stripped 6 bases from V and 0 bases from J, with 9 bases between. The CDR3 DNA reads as TGTGCCAGCAGGGAGGGTAGCTCTGGAAACACCATATATTTT. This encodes CASREGSSGNTIYF.

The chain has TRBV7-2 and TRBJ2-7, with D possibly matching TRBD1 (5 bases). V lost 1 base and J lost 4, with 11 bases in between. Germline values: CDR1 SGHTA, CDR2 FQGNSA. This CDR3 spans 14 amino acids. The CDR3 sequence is CASSLEGPQYEQYF. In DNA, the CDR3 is TGTGCCAGCAGCTTAGAGGGGCCCCAATACGAGCAGTACTTC.

The CDR3 loop is CASSSDRVSTGYTF. CDR3 coding DNA: TGTGCCAGCAGTAGCGACAGGGTATCGACCGGCTACACCTTC. J is TRBJ1-2 and V is TRBV2; the match to TRBD1 covers 7 bases. This CDR3 is built from 14 residues. Per germline, CDR1 SNHLY and CDR2 FYNNEI. V dropped 5 bases and J dropped 8; count of bases not matched to a gene: 11.

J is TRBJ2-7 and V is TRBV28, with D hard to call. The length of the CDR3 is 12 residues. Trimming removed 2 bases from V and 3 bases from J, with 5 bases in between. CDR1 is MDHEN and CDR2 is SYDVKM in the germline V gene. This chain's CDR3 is CASSLSIYEQYF. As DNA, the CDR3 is TGTGCCAGCAGTTTAAGCATCTACGAGCAGTACTTC. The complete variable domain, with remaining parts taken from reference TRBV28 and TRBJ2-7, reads DVKVTQSSRYLVKRTGEKVFLECVQDMDHENMFWYRQDPGLGLRLIYFSYDVKMKEKGDIPEGYSVSREKKERFSLILESASTNQTSMYLCASSLSIYEQYFGPGTRLTVT.

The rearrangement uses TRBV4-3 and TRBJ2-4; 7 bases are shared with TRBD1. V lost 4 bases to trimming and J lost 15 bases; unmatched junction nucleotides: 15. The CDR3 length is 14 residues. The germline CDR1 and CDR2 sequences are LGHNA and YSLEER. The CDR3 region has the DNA TGCGCCAGCAGCCGCGAATGGCCGGGACAGCGGATGTACTTC. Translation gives CASSREWPGQRMYF.

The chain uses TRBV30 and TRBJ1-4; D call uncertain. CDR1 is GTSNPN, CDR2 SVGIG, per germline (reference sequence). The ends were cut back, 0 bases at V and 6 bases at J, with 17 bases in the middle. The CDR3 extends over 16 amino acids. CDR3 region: CAWSVLELHKDEKLFF. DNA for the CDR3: TGTGCCTGGAGTGTACTGGAGCTGCACAAAGATGAAAAACTGTTTTTT. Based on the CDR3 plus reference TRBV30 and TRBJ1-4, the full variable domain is SQTIHQWPATLVQPVGSPLSLECTVEGTSNPNLYWYRQAAGRGLQLLFYSVGIGQISSEVPQNLSASRPQDRQFILSSKKLLLSDSGFYLCAWSVLELHKDEKLFFGSGTQLSVL.

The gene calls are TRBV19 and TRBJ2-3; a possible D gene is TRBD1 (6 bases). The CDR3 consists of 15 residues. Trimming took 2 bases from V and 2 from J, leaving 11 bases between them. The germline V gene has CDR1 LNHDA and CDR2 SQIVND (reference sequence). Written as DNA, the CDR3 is TGTGCCAGTAGTATAACAGGGCCTAACACAGATACGCAGTATTTT. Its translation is CASSITGPNTDTQYF.

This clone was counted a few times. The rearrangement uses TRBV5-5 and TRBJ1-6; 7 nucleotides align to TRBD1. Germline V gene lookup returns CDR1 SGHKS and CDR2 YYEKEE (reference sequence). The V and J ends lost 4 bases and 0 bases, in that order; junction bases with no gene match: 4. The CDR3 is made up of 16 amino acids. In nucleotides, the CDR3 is TGTGCCAGCAGCCTACGGGACAGCTCCTATAATTCACCCCTCCACTTT. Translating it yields CASSLRDSSYNSPLHF.